The 3 T cell receptor beta chains in this list originate from one sample, sequenced in a study of cytomegalovirus exposure and HLA in healthy donors. Vbeta (60) and Jbeta (13) primers were used in the PCR. This table comes from immunoSEQ multiplex PCR, and its TCRdb copy is limited to in-frame clones, with some not included. In the table there are about 130,000 clones, 73% of which are singletons. The sequenced sample was PBMCs. All receptors derive from a woman between 40 and 50 years old in good health and CMV-seropositive.

This clone was detected only once. The chain links TRBV19 to TRBJ2-1; D possibly corresponds to TRBD2 (5 bases). V shed 3 bases and J shed 3 bases, with 12 bases lying between them. Germline CDR1 LNHDA, CDR2 SQIVND (reference sequence). The CDR3 covers 15 residues. CDR3 sequence (DNA): TGTGCCAGTAGTATTGGTGGGAGCTACTACAATGAGCAGTTCTTC. Its protein product is CASSIGGSYYNEQFF.

V is TRBV25-1 and J is TRBJ1-3; D is possibly TRBD1 (6 bases). There are 17 residues in the CDR3. Germline-derived CDR1 and CDR2 are MGHDK and SYGVNS. V was shortened by 4 bases and J by 0 bases, with 16 bases between the two germline ends. CDR3: CASSAWGQGISGNTIYF. The CDR3 nucleotides are TGTGCCAGCAGTGCTTGGGGTCAGGGGATCTCTGGAAACACCATATATTTT.

This chain links TRBV12-5 with TRBJ2-5, with D perhaps TRBD2 (5 bases). Germline V gene data show CDR1 as LGHNT and CDR2 as FRNRAP. The ends were cut back, 6 bases at V and 5 bases at J, with 13 bases in the middle. CDR3 size: 13 residues. The CDR3: CASGGDSSETQYF. The CDR3 nucleotides read TGTGCTAGTGGCGGGGATTCGTCCGAGACCCAGTACTTC.